This TCR beta chain comes out of a study of T cells in Graves' hyperthyroidism and ophthalmopathy. Researchers took RNA transcripts and amplified the TCR beta CDR3 regions from them. HTBI primers were the set used in a first-round RT-PCR of the TCR CDR3. TCRdb reanalysed the multiplex PCR reads using MiXCR and keeps one entry per CDR3 protein. Of about 740,000 distinct CDR3 sequences listed, 12% to 15% were seen once; the top ten hold 9.5% to 13%. CDR1 and CDR2 (germline): LNHDA, SQIVND (reference sequence). The CDR3 loop spans 15 amino acids. The V gene end was trimmed by 3 bases and the J gene end by 8 bases; junction bases not matched to a gene: 8.

The TCR comes from a woman aged 18-35 years with Graves' hyperthyroidism. The sample was blood. The V gene is TRBV19, the J gene TRBJ2-1; 9 bases match TRBD1. The CDR3 spells CASSMLQGAHDEQFF. The CDR3 DNA sequence: TGTGCCAGTAGTATGCTACAGGGGGCGCATGATGAGCAGTTCTTC.